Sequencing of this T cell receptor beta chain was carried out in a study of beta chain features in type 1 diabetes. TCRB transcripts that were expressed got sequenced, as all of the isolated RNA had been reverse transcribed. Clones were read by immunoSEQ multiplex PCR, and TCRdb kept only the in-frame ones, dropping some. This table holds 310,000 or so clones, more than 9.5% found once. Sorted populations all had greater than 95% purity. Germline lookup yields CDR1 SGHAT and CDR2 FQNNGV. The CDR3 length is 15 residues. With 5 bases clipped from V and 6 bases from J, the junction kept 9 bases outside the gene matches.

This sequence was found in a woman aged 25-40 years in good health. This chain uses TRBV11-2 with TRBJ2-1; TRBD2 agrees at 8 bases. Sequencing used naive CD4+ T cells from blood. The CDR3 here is CASSPFGGDSNEQFF. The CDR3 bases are TGTGCCAGCAGCCCTTTCGGGGGGGATAGCAATGAGCAGTTCTTC.